This TCR beta chain was observed in a study of T cell responses to AZD1222 COVID-19 vaccine. Study-wide results and limits: Among vaccine-associated CD4 TCRs, coverage spanned spike, with dominance at 160-218 and 743-854. Reportedly, nearly half the spike-specific TCRs target unmutated variant regions.

Note on this clone: Its antigen remains unknown.

The data were produced by immunoSEQ multiplex PCR, yet TCRdb's version contains in-frame clones alone and is incomplete. The data show more than 130,000 clones, about nine tenths seen once. This TCR derives from an adult in good health. The sample was peripheral blood, taken on day 0 of AZD1222 vaccination.

The DNA for the CDR3 is TGCAGCGTTGAGGGGACACTCACAGATACGCAGTATTTT. The encoded protein is CSVEGTLTDTQYF. The chain uses TRBV29-1 and TRBJ2-3; a weak D match, TRBD1 (6 bases). The CDR3 length is 13 residues. Trimming stripped 3 bases from V and 2 bases from J, with 9 bases between. Germline assignment: CDR1 SQVTM and CDR2 ANQGSEA.